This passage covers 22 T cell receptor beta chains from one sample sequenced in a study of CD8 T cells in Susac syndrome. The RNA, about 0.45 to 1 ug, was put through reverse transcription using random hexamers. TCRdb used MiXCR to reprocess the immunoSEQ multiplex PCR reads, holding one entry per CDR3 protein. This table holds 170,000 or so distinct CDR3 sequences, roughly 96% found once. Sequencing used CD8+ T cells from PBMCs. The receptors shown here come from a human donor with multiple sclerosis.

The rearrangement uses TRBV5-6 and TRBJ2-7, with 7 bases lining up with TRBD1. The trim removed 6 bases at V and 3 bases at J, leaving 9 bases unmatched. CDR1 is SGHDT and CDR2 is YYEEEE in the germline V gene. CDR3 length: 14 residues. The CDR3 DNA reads TGTGCCAGCACCCTCCGACAGGGCCGCTACGAGCAGTACTTC. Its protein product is CASTLRQGRYEQYF.

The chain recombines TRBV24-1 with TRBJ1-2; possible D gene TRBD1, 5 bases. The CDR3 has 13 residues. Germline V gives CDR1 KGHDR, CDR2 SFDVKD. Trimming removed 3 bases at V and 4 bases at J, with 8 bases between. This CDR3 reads CATSDAGGYGYTF. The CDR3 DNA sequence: TGTGCCACCAGTGATGCGGGGGGCTATGGCTACACCTTC.

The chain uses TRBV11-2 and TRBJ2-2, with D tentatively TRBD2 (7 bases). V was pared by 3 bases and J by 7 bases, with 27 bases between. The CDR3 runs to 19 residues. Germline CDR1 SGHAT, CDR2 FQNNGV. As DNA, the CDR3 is TGTGCCAGCAGCTTGCCCCCCGCCGGCGGGGGCGCCGTAGGCGGGGAGCTGTTTTTT. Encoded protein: CASSLPPAGGGAVGGELFF.

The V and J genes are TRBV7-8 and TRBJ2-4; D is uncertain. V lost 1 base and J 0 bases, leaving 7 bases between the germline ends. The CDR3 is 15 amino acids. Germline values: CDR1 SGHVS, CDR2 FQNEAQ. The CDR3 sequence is CASSLGRIAKNIQYF. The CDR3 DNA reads TGTGCCAGCAGCTTAGGACGGATAGCCAAAAACATTCAGTACTTC.

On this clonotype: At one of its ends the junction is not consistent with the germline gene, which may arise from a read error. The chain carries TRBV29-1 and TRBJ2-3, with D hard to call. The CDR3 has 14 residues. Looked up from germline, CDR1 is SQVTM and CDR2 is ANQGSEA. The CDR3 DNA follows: TGCAGCGTCGAAGGCTACAGAAGCACAGATACGCAGTATTTT. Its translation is CSVEGYRSTDTQYF.

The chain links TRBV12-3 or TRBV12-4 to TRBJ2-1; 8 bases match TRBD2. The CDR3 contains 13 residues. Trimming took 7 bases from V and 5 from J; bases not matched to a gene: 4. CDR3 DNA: TGTGCCAGCACGAGTAGCGGGGACAATGAGCAGTTCTTC. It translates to CASTSSGDNEQFF.

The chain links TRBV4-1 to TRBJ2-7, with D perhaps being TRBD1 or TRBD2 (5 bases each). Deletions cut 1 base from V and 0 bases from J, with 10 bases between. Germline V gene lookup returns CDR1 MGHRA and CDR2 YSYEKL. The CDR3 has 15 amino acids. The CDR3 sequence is CASSQVSGSSYEQYF. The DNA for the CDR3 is TGCGCCAGCAGCCAAGTTTCAGGGAGCTCCTACGAGCAGTACTTC.

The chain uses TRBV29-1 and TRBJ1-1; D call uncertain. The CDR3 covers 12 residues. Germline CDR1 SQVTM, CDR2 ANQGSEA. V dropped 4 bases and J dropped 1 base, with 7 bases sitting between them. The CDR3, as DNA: TGCAGCGTTGTGGAGAGGAACACTGAAGCTTTCTTT. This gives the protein CSVVERNTEAFF.

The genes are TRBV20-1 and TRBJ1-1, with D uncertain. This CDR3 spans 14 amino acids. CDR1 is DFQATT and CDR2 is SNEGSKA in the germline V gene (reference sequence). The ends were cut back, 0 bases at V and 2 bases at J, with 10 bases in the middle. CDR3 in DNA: TGCAGTGCTAGAGATCCGGGATACAACACTGAAGCTTTCTTT. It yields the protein CSARDPGYNTEAFF.

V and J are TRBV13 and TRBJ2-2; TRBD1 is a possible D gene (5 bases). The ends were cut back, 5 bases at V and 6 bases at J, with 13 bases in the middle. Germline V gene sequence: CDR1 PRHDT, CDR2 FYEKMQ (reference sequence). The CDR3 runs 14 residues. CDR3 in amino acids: CASSPRTPPGELFF. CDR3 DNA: TGTGCCAGCAGCCCCAGGACACCGCCCGGGGAGCTGTTTTTT. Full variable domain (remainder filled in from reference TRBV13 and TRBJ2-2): AAGVIQSPRHLIKEKRETATLKCYPIPRHDTVYWYQQGPGQDPQFLISFYEKMQSDKGSIPDRFSAQQFSDYHSELNMSSLELGDSALYFCASSPRTPPGELFFGEGSRLTVL.

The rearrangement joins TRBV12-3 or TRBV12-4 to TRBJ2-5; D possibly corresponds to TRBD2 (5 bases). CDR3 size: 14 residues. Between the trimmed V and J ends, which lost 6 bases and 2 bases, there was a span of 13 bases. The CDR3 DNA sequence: TGTGCCAGCAGCCCGCTTGAGGGACAAGAGACCCAGTACTTC. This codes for CASSPLEGQETQYF.

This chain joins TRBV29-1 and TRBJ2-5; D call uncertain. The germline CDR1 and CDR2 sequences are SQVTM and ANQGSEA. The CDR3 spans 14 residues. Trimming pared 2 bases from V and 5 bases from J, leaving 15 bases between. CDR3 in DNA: TGCAGCGTTGAAATGGACCGGCTCGGGGAGACCCAGTACTTC. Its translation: CSVEMDRLGETQYF.

CDR3 DNA: TGTGCCAGCAGCCAGCATACCAGGGACACTGAAGCTTTCTTT. Protein product: CASSQHTRDTEAFF. The chain has TRBV4-2 and TRBJ1-1; TRBD1 is a possible D gene (5 bases). Germline CDR1 reads LGHNA; CDR2 reads YNFKEQ. Deletions cut 3 bases from V and 3 bases from J, with 11 bases between. This CDR3 region has 14 residues.

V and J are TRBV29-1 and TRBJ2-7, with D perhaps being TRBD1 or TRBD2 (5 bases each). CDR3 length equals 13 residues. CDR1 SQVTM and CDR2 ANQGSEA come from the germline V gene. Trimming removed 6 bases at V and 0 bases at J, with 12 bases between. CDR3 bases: TGCAGCGTCCGGGACGGAGGCTCCTACGAGCAGTACTTC. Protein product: CSVRDGGSYEQYF.

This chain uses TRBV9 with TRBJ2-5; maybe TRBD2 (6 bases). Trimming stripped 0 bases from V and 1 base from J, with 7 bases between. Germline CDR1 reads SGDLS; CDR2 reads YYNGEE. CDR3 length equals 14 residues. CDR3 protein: CASSVAGGQETQYF. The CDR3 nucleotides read TGTGCCAGCAGCGTAGCCGGGGGCCAAGAGACCCAGTACTTC.

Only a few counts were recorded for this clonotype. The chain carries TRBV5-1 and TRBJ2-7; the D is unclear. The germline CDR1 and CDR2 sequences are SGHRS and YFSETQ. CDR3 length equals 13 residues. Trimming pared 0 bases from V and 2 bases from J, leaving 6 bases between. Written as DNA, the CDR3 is TGCGCCAGCAGCTTGGCAGACCCCTACGAGCAGTACTTC. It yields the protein CASSLADPYEQYF.

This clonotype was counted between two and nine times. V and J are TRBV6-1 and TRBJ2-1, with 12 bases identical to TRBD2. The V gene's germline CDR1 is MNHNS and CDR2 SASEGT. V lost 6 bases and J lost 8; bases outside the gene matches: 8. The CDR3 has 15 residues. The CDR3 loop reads CASRELAGGSHEQFF. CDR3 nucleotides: TGTGCCAGCAGAGAACTAGCGGGAGGTAGCCATGAGCAGTTCTTC.

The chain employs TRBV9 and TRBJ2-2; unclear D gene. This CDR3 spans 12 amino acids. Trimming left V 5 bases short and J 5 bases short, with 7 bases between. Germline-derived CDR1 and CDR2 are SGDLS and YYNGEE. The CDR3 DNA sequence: TGTGCCAGCAGGCGGTCAACCGGGGAGCTGTTTTTT. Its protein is CASRRSTGELFF.

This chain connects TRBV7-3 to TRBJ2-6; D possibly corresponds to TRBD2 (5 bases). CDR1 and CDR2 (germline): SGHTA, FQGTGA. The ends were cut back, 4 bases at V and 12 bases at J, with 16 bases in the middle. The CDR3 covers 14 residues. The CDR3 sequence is CASSSLATDGVLTF. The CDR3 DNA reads TGTGCCAGCAGCTCCTTAGCGACCGACGGCGTCCTGACTTTC.

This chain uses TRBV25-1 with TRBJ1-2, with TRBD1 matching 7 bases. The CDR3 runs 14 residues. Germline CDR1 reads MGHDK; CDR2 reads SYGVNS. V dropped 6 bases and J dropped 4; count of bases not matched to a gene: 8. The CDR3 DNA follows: TGTGCCAGCAGCGATAAGGGACAGATCTATGGCTACACCTTC. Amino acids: CASSDKGQIYGYTF.

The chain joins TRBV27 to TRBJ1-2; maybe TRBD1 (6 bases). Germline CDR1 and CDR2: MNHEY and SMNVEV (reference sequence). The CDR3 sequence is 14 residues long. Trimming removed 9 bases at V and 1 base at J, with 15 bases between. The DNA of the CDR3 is TGTGCCAGTAAAGACAGGCTCAGTAACTATGGCTACACCTTC. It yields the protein CASKDRLSNYGYTF.

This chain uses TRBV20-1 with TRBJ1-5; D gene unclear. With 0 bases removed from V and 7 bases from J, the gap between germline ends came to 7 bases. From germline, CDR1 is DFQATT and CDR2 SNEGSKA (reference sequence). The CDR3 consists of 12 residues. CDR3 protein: CSAREGWQPQHF. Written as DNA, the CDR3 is TGCAGTGCTAGAGAGGGTTGGCAGCCCCAGCATTTT.